Below are 28 T cell receptor beta chains sequenced from a single sample in a study of beta chain features in type 1 diabetes. Whole-study findings and limits: Among patients with Type 1 diabetes, TCRB CDR3s were moderately but significantly shorter in every one of the four CD4+ subsets.

Expressed TCRB transcripts got sequenced, as all isolated RNA was reverse transcribed. Here immunoSEQ multiplex PCR was the method, and the copy in TCRdb shows in-frame clones only, minus some. The sample consists of more than 300,000 clones, 9.6% of them appearing once. No antigens are known for them. Input material: central memory CD4+ T cells from blood. These receptor sequences come from a man aged 25 to 40 with type 1 diabetes.

In its sample, this clone was seen a few times. The chain is built from TRBV11-3 and TRBJ2-7, with 8 bases matching TRBD1. Germline V gene sequence: CDR1 SGHNT, CDR2 YENEEA. The CDR3 extends over 14 amino acids. V dropped 5 bases and J dropped 5; count of bases not matched to a gene: 8. The CDR3 bases are TGTGCCAGCAGCCCCATCAGGGGGCTGGACGAGCAGTACTTC. The encoded protein is CASSPIRGLDEQYF.

The rearrangement uses TRBV27 and TRBJ1-2, with 9 positions matching TRBD1. V lost 0 bases to trimming and J lost 5 bases; unmatched junction nucleotides: 7. CDR1 MNHEY and CDR2 SMNVEV come from the germline V gene (reference sequence). The CDR3 runs to 16 residues. CDR3 in DNA: TGTGCCAGCAGTTTATCGGTGGGACAGGGTCCTTATGGCTACACCTTC. This sequence encodes CASSLSVGQGPYGYTF.

With regard to this clone: The junction shows a germline mismatch at one end, possibly a read error. This CDR3 reads CASSAEGTGYNEQFF. The CDR3 DNA is TGTGCTAGCAGCGCCGAAGGTACCGGTTACAATGAGCAGTTCTTC. This chain links TRBV7-7 with TRBJ2-1, with unresolved D. This CDR3 contains 15 residues. Germline CDR1 is SSHAT and CDR2 is FNYEAQ (reference sequence). Looking up the rest from reference TRBV7-7 and TRBJ2-1 gives the full variable domain: GAGVSQSPRYKVTKRGQDVTLRCDPISSHATLYWYQQALGQGPEFLTYFNYEAQPDKSGLPSDRFSAERPEGSISTLTIQRTEQRDSAMYRCASSAEGTGYNEQFFGPGTRLTVL.

The chain carries TRBV5-1 and TRBJ2-3; D unresolved. The CDR3 extends over 13 amino acids. Trimming cost V 2 bases and J 0 bases, with 4 bases left between them. CDR1 and CDR2 from the germline V gene are SGHRS and YFSETQ. The CDR3 DNA is TGCGCCAGCAGCTTTCTTAGCACAGATACGCAGTATTTT. Protein sequence: CASSFLSTDTQYF.

The rearrangement uses TRBV19 and TRBJ1-2; TRBD1 agrees at 7 bases. This CDR3 has 15 amino acids. Germline V gene data show CDR1 as LNHDA and CDR2 as SQIVND (reference sequence). V lost 7 bases and J lost 8; bases outside the gene matches: 16. Here the CDR3 DNA reads TGTGCCAGTACCAGACCGGGACAGCCCGTCGAGGGCTACACCTTC. Protein: CASTRPGQPVEGYTF.

The chain has TRBV5-6 and TRBJ2-7; 8 nucleotides match TRBD2. In germline, CDR1 is SGHDT, CDR2 YYEEEE. The CDR3 length is 14 residues. V dropped 4 bases and J dropped 4; count of bases not matched to a gene: 7. The DNA of the CDR3 is TGTGCCAGCAGCCCGGCGGGGGGCGGTTACGAGCAGTACTTC. Translation: CASSPAGGGYEQYF. Full variable domain (missing parts from reference TRBV5-6 and TRBJ2-7): DAGVTQSPTHLIKTRGQQVTLRCSPKSGHDTVSWYQQALGQGPQFIFQYYEEEERQRGNFPDRFSGHQFPNYSSELNVNALLLGDSALYLCASSPAGGGYEQYFGPGTRLTVT.

This rearrangement joins TRBV7-9 to TRBJ2-5, with 8 nucleotides matching TRBD2. Trimming removed 5 bases from V and 2 bases from J; junction bases left unmatched: 16. The CDR3 sequence is 18 residues long. Per the germline V gene, CDR1 is SEHNR and CDR2 is FQNEAQ (reference sequence). CDR3 amino acids: CASSLFGAGGSIQETQYF. CDR3 DNA: TGTGCCAGCAGCCTCTTTGGGGCGGGAGGTTCTATTCAAGAGACCCAGTACTTC.

The chain recombines TRBV7-9 with TRBJ2-6, with D unclear. The germline gives CDR1 SEHNR, CDR2 FQNEAQ (reference sequence). Trimming left V 1 base short and J 0 bases short, with 7 bases between. This CDR3 contains 16 residues. The CDR3 DNA sequence: TGTGCCAGCAGCTTAGGGGCCGGCTCTGGGGCCAACGTCCTGACTTTC. It is translated as CASSLGAGSGANVLTF.

The V gene is TRBV7-9, the J gene TRBJ1-1; no clear D. Trimming took 8 bases from V and 3 from J, leaving 13 bases between them. There are 13 residues in the CDR3. Germline-derived CDR1 and CDR2 are SEHNR and FQNEAQ (reference sequence). The CDR3 sequence is CASGETSYTEAFF. In DNA form, the CDR3 reads TGTGCCAGCGGGGAAACAAGTTACACTGAAGCTTTCTTT.

V and J are TRBV28 and TRBJ1-5; D gene unclear. Trimming stripped 2 bases from V and 7 bases from J, with 6 bases between. CDR1 and CDR2 (germline): MDHEN, SYDVKM. The CDR3 contains 12 residues. The CDR3 sequence is CASSLGVQPQHF. CDR3 DNA: TGTGCCAGCAGTTTAGGGGTCCAGCCCCAGCATTTT.

This clone appeared a few times. The J gene is TRBJ2-1, the V gene TRBV27; D gene ambiguous. The CDR3 has 17 amino acids. Between the trimmed V and J ends, which lost 5 bases and 7 bases, there was a span of 24 bases. Germline V gene sequence: CDR1 MNHEY, CDR2 SMNVEV (reference sequence). The chain's CDR3 is CASSMTSGDGKMNEQFF. The CDR3 DNA reads TGTGCCAGCAGTATGACTTCCGGCGATGGGAAGATGAATGAGCAGTTCTTC.

This clone was counted a few times. The chain links TRBV5-8 to TRBJ1-2; D gene unclear. Germline-derived CDR1 and CDR2 are SGHTS and YDEGEE. CDR3 length equals 13 residues. V lost 0 bases, J lost 8 bases, and 11 bases lay in between. CDR3 sequence reads: CASSLVLGNGYTF. DNA of the CDR3: TGTGCCAGCAGCTTGGTATTAGGGAACGGCTACACCTTC.

This chain uses TRBV9 with TRBJ2-1; D may be TRBD2 (5 bases). Germline assignment: CDR1 SGDLS and CDR2 YYNGEE. V lost 0 bases, J lost 2 bases, and 9 bases lay in between. The CDR3 covers 15 residues. The CDR3 sequence: CASSVGGSTYNEQFF. The CDR3 nucleotides read TGTGCCAGCAGCGTAGGCGGGTCAACCTACAATGAGCAGTTCTTC.

This chain joins TRBV7-3 and TRBJ2-7, with 11 nucleotides matching TRBD2. This CDR3 has 16 residues. The V and J ends lost 5 bases and 4 bases, in that order; junction bases with no gene match: 10. Per germline, CDR1 SGHTA and CDR2 FQGTGA. The CDR3 region has the DNA TGTGCCAGCAGCGGACAAAGACTAGCGGGATTATACGAGCAGTACTTC. Translation gives CASSGQRLAGLYEQYF.

In this sample, this clone turned up a few times. The chain uses TRBV18 and TRBJ1-3, with 8 bases identical to TRBD1. After removal of 3 bases from V and 2 bases from J, the junction contained 12 bases not matched to a gene. Germline CDR1 reads KGHSH; CDR2 reads LQKENI. This CDR3 is built from 18 residues. The CDR3 coding sequence is TGTGCCAGCTCACCTATCGGATCAGGGGGCAGTGCTGGAAACACCATATATTTT. It is translated as CASSPIGSGGSAGNTIYF.

DNA of the CDR3: TGTGCCAGCAGTACCACCCCCCGAATTCAGTACTTC. Amino acid sequence: CASSTTPRIQYF. The V gene is TRBV28, the J gene TRBJ2-4; no firm D call. From germline, CDR1 is MDHEN and CDR2 SYDVKM. This CDR3 comprises 12 residues. Trimming took 5 bases from V and 10 from J, leaving 12 bases between them.

This clone was observed a handful of times. The rearrangement joins TRBV6-1 to TRBJ2-7, with D possibly being TRBD2 (5 bases). V lost 2 bases to trimming and J lost 2 bases, with 16 bases between them. This CDR3 contains 16 residues. The germline gives CDR1 MNHNS, CDR2 SASEGT. CDR3 DNA: TGTGCCAGCAGTGAAAGGTTTGACGAACTAGCCTACGAGCAGTACTTC. Its protein is CASSERFDELAYEQYF.

The sample holds a few counts of this clone. The chain employs TRBV5-1 and TRBJ2-2; 7 bases are shared with TRBD2. Germline CDR1 SGHRS, CDR2 YFSETQ. V gave up 4 bases and J gave up 3 bases; unmatched junction bases: 9. CDR3 length equals 16 residues. The CDR3 protein is CASSREGRADTGELFF. The CDR3 DNA reads as TGCGCCAGCAGCCGAGAGGGGAGGGCGGACACCGGGGAGCTGTTTTTT.

V and J are TRBV28 and TRBJ1-5, with TRBD1 identical over 7 bases. Germline CDR1 and CDR2: MDHEN and SYDVKM. The V segment lost 1 base and the J segment 6 bases; nucleotides outside the gene matches: 6. This CDR3 contains 15 residues. The CDR3 DNA is TGTGCCAGCAGTTTATCCTCAGGGGGAACTCAGCCCCAGCATTTT. It encodes CASSLSSGGTQPQHF.

The genes are TRBV7-2 and TRBJ2-1; D ambiguous. Deletions cut 2 bases from V and 9 bases from J, with 8 bases between. There are 12 residues in the CDR3. Germline V gene sequence: CDR1 SGHTA, CDR2 FQGNSA. DNA of the CDR3: TGTGCCAGCAGCTTATTTGACGGTGAGCAGTTCTTC. It specifies CASSLFDGEQFF.

A few counts support this clone. V and J are TRBV5-4 and TRBJ2-1; 8 bases align to TRBD2. The CDR3 is 14 amino acids. Germline V gives CDR1 SGHNT, CDR2 YYREEE (reference sequence). Trimming at V came to 1 base and at J to 3 bases, leaving 0 bases not matched to a gene. This CDR3 is CASSLTSGYNEQFF. The DNA for the CDR3 is TGTGCCAGCAGCTTGACTAGCGGCTACAATGAGCAGTTCTTC.

This clone was detected ten times or more. The gene calls are TRBV18 and TRBJ2-4; D gene unclear. The CDR3 is 15 amino acids. Between the trimmed V and J ends, which lost 0 bases and 1 base, there was a span of 7 bases. Germline V gene lookup returns CDR1 KGHSH and CDR2 LQKENI. The CDR3 region has the DNA TGTGCCAGCTCACCACCAGGGTCGGCCAAAAACATTCAGTACTTC. Amino acid sequence: CASSPPGSAKNIQYF.

This clone showed up just a few times. This rearrangement joins TRBV7-2 to TRBJ2-7, with 7 positions matching TRBD1. Germline CDR1 and CDR2: SGHTA and FQGNSA. With 5 bases clipped from V and 3 bases from J, the junction kept 4 bases outside the gene matches. This CDR3 is 13 amino acids long. The CDR3 sequence is CASSRQGIYEQYF. Here the CDR3 DNA reads TGTGCCAGCAGCCGACAGGGTATCTACGAGCAGTACTTC.

This clone appeared a few times. V usage is TRBV5-4 and J usage is TRBJ2-7; 7 bases agree with TRBD2. The CDR3 sequence is 15 residues long. CDR1 and CDR2 (germline): SGHNT, YYREEE (reference sequence). After removal of 4 bases from V and 5 bases from J, the junction contained 12 bases not matched to a gene. The chain's CDR3 is CASSPPGEGRDEQYF. CDR3 bases: TGTGCCAGCAGCCCTCCCGGGGAGGGCCGGGACGAGCAGTACTTC.

This clone was observed a handful of times. V is TRBV4-1 and J is TRBJ2-7, with D maybe TRBD2 (6 bases). Trimming pared 4 bases from V and 2 bases from J, leaving 9 bases between. CDR3 length: 13 amino acids. Germline CDR1 is MGHRA and CDR2 is YSYEKL. DNA of the CDR3: TGCGCCAGCAGCCGGGACTTTCCCTACGAGCAGTACTTC. The encoded protein is CASSRDFPYEQYF.

The chain uses TRBV7-2 and TRBJ2-5, with D perhaps TRBD1 (5 bases). The V gene lost 5 bases and the J gene lost 4 bases, with 11 bases spanning the gap. The CDR3 sequence is 13 residues long. Germline V lookup: CDR1 SGHTA, CDR2 FQGNSA. CDR3 DNA: TGTGCCAGCAGCACGCGACAGTTAGAGACCCAGTACTTC. Translated: CASSTRQLETQYF.

This clone was seen a handful of times. The gene calls are TRBV19 and TRBJ2-4; 12 bases agree with TRBD1. The CDR3 is made up of 15 amino acids. Germline CDR1 and CDR2: LNHDA and SQIVND (reference sequence). Trimming at V came to 3 bases and at J to 5 bases, leaving 2 bases not matched to a gene. Here the CDR3 DNA reads TGTGCCAGTAGTATCGGGACAGGGGGCCAAAACATTCAGTACTTC. This codes for CASSIGTGGQNIQYF.

This chain uses TRBV6-1 with TRBJ1-4, with D unclear. CDR1 and CDR2 (germline): MNHNS, SASEGT. V lost 6 bases to trimming and J lost 5 bases, with 16 bases between them. The CDR3 loop spans 15 amino acids. CDR3 protein: CASSPSRGANEKLFF. The CDR3 DNA reads as TGTGCCAGCAGCCCATCCCGAGGCGCCAATGAAAAACTGTTTTTT.